The 11 T cell receptor beta chains reported below all come from one sample, sequenced in a study of T cell repertoires in cytomegalovirus infection. TCRdb redid the calling of the reads with MiXCR, one entry per CDR3 protein. This table holds around 100,000 distinct CDR3 sequences, 20% to 25% found once. Sequenced: CD8+ T cells from PBMCs. These TCRs come from a human donor in good health (CMV status not recorded). Some clones in this sample may be carry-over from other donors' samples.

This clonotype has a count of ten or more. This chain connects TRBV7-2 to TRBJ1-2, with D maybe TRBD1 (6 bases). Germline V gene lookup returns CDR1 SGHTA and CDR2 FQGNSA. The germline V and J ends were trimmed by 1 base and 0 bases, with 6 bases remaining between them. The CDR3 runs 14 residues. The CDR3 is CASSLGTANYGYTF. The CDR3 DNA reads TGTGCCAGCAGCTTAGGGACAGCTAACTATGGCTACACCTTC.

In this sample, this clonotype turned up a few times. This rearrangement joins TRBV19 to TRBJ2-1; the match to TRBD2 covers 9 bases. The CDR3 is 17 residues long. Germline V lookup: CDR1 LNHDA, CDR2 SQIVND (reference sequence). V was clipped by 8 bases and J by 2 bases; unmatched bases: 13. Here the CDR3 reads CASALSPRLAAYNEQFF. In DNA, the CDR3 is TGTGCCAGTGCACTCTCCCCCCGACTAGCGGCCTACAATGAGCAGTTCTTC.

This clonotype was detected a few times. The chain combines TRBV7-7 with TRBJ2-5; D gene ambiguous. The germline V gene has CDR1 SSHAT and CDR2 FNYEAQ (reference sequence). Trimming left V 5 bases short and J 2 bases short, with 12 bases between. This CDR3 region has 14 residues. The CDR3 region has the DNA TGTGCCAGCAGCCGAGACTTGCAGCAAGAGACCCAGTACTTC. Translation: CASSRDLQQETQYF. The full variable domain, with the rest looked up from reference TRBV7-7 and TRBJ2-5, is GAGVSQSPRYKVTKRGQDVTLRCDPISSHATLYWYQQALGQGPEFLTYFNYEAQPDKSGLPSDRFSAERPEGSISTLTIQRTEQRDSAMYRCASSRDLQQETQYFGPGTRLLVL.

This clonotype appeared many times. V usage is TRBV7-2 and J usage is TRBJ2-5; the match to TRBD2 covers 12 bases. The CDR3 spans 15 residues. Germline V gene data show CDR1 as SGHTA and CDR2 as FQGNSA. J lost 5 bases, V lost 4 bases, and 5 bases had no gene match. As DNA, the CDR3 is TGTGCCAGCAGCTCTAGCGGGAGGGCGTGGGAGACCCAGTACTTC. Translating gives CASSSSGRAWETQYF.

This clonotype was seen a handful of times. V usage is TRBV28 and J usage is TRBJ2-1; the match to TRBD1 covers 9 bases. The ends lost 6 bases at V and 4 bases at J; junction bases unmatched: 7. Looked up from germline, CDR1 is MDHEN and CDR2 is SYDVKM. This CDR3 has 15 amino acids. The CDR3 protein is CASRPRDREYNEQFF. CDR3 in DNA: TGTGCCAGCAGGCCTCGGGACAGGGAGTACAATGAGCAGTTCTTC. Full variable domain (remainder filled in from reference TRBV28 and TRBJ2-1): DVKVTQSSRYLVKRTGEKVFLECVQDMDHENMFWYRQDPGLGLRLIYFSYDVKMKEKGDIPEGYSVSREKKERFSLILESASTNQTSMYLCASRPRDREYNEQFFGPGTRLTVL.

This clonotype was counted only a few times. The CDR3 loop is CSARDLRAGDPYEQYF. The CDR3 DNA sequence: TGCAGTGCTAGAGATCTCCGCGCAGGGGATCCCTACGAGCAGTACTTC. The genes are TRBV20-1 and TRBJ2-7, with D possibly being TRBD1 (6 bases). The CDR3 length is 16 residues. The germline gives CDR1 DFQATT, CDR2 SNEGSKA (reference sequence). V lost 0 bases, J lost 2 bases, and 17 bases lay in between.

Written as DNA, the CDR3 is TGCAGCGTTCAGGACAGATACACCGGGGAGCTGTTTTTT. This gives the protein CSVQDRYTGELFF. The chain uses TRBV29-1 and TRBJ2-2; D perhaps matches TRBD1 (6 bases). V was pared by 5 bases and J by 3 bases, with 10 bases between. Germline CDR1 SQVTM, CDR2 ANQGSEA. There are 13 residues in the CDR3.

The chain links TRBV30 to TRBJ2-2; unclear D gene. CDR3 length equals 12 residues. The germline CDR1 and CDR2 sequences are GTSNPN and SVGIG (reference sequence). The V end was cut by 3 bases, the J end by 9 bases, with 11 bases between. In DNA, the CDR3 is TGTGCCTGGAGCTCGGGTACTAGGGAGCTGTTTTTT. It yields the protein CAWSSGTRELFF.

The chain combines TRBV10-3 with TRBJ2-4; TRBD2 is a possible D gene (5 bases). V lost 3 bases and J lost 6, with 9 bases in between. Germline CDR1 and CDR2: ENHRY and SYGVKD. CDR3 length: 13 residues. CDR3 sequence: CAISDPEGNIQYF. The CDR3 region has the DNA TGTGCCATCAGTGATCCAGAGGGAAACATTCAGTACTTC.

The chain carries TRBV5-1 and TRBJ1-6, with 8 nucleotides matching TRBD1. CDR1 is SGHRS, CDR2 YFSETQ, per germline. V dropped 5 bases and J dropped 12; count of bases not matched to a gene: 19. This CDR3 is 17 amino acids long. The CDR3 spells CASSLTGTGTTVRPLHF. CDR3 coding DNA: TGCGCCAGCAGTCTCACCGGGACAGGAACCACCGTTCGACCCCTCCACTTT.

There are many counts of this clonotype. The V and J genes are TRBV7-2 and TRBJ2-1; D is tentatively TRBD1 or TRBD2 (6 bases each). The length of the CDR3 is 13 residues. Trimming took off 1 base at V and 10 bases at J, with 11 bases between the two ends. Germline loops: CDR1 SGHTA, CDR2 FQGNSA. The CDR3 loop reads CASSLEGGYEQFF. The CDR3 DNA reads TGTGCCAGCAGCTTAGAGGGGGGCTACGAGCAGTTCTTC.